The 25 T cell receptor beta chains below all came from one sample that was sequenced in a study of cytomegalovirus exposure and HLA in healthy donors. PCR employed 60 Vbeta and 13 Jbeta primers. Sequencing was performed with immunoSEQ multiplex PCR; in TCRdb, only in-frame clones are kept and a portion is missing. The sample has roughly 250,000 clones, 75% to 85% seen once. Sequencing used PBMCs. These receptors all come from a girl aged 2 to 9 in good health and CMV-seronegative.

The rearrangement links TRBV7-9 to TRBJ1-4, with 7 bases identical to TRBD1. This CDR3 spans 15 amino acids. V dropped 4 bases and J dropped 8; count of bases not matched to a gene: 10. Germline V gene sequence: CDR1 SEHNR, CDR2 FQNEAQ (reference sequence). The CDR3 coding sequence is TGTGCCAGCAGCTACACAGGGGTAATTCAGGAAAAACTGTTTTTT. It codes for CASSYTGVIQEKLFF.

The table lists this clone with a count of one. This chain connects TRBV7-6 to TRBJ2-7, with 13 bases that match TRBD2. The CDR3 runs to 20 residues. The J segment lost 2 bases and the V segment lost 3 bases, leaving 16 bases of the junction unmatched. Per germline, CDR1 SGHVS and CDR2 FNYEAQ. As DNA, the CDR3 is TGTGCCAGCAGCTTCTCCTCCAGGGGGGGAGGGACTAGCGGGACCTACGAGCAGTACTTC. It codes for CASSFSSRGGGTSGTYEQYF. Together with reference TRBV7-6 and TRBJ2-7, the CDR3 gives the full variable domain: GAGVSQSPRYKVTKRGQDVALRCDPISGHVSLYWYRQALGQGPEFLTYFNYEAQQDKSGLPNDRFSAERPEGSISTLTIQRTEQRDSAMYRCASSFSSRGGGTSGTYEQYFGPGTRLTVT.

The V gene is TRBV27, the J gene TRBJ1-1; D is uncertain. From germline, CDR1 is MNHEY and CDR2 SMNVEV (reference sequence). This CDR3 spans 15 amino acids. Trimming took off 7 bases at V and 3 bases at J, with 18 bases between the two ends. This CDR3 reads CASNERAQPYTEAFF. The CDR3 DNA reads TGTGCCAGCAACGAGCGGGCACAGCCTTACACTGAAGCTTTCTTT.

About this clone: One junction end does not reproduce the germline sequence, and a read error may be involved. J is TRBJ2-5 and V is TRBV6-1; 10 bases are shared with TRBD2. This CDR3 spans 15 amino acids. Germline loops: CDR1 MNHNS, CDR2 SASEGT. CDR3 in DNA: TGTGCCAGCAGGGAAGAGGGACTAGCGAGAGAGACCCAGTACTTC. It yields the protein CASREEGLARETQYF.

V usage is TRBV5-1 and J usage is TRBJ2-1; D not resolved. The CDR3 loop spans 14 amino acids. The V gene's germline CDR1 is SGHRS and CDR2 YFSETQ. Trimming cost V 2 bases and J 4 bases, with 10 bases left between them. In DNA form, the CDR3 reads TGCGCCAGCAGCTTCGGTAGTCTATACAATGAGCAGTTCTTC. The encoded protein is CASSFGSLYNEQFF.

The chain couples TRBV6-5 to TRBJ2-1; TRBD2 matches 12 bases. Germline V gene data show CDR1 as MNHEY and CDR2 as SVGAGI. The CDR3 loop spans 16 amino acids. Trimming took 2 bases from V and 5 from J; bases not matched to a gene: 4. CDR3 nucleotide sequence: TGTGCCAGCAGTTACGCTGGACTAGCGGGAAACAATGAGCAGTTCTTC. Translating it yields CASSYAGLAGNNEQFF.

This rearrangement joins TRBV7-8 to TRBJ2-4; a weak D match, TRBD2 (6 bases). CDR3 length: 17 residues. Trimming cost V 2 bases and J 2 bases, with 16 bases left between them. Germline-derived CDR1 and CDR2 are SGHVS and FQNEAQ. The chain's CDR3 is CASSLFVGGEPKNIQYF. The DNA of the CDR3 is TGTGCCAGCAGCTTATTCGTCGGAGGGGAGCCCAAAAACATTCAGTACTTC.

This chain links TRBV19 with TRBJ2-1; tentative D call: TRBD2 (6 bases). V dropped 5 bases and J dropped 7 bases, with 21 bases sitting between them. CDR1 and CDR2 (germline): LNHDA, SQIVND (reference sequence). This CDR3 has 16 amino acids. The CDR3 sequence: CASSEWVGGKRNEQFF. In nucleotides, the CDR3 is TGTGCCAGTAGTGAATGGGTTGGCGGGAAGCGGAATGAGCAGTTCTTC.

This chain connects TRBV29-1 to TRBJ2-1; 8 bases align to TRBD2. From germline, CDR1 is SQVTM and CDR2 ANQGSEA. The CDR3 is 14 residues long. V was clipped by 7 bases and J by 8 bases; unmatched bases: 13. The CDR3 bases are TGCAGCGCCTCAAGGAGCGGGAGTGAGGATGAGCAGTTCTTC. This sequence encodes CSASRSGSEDEQFF.

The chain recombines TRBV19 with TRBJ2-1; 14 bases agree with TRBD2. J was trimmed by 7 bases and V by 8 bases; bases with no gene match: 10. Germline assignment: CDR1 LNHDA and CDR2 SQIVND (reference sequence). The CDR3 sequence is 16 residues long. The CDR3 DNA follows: TGTGCCAGTCGTGCCGGGACTAGCGGGAGAGGGAATGAGCAGTTCTTC. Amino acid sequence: CASRAGTSGRGNEQFF.

The CDR3 loop reads CASSLASSHPRVVYGYTF. The CDR3 nucleotides read TGTGCCAGCAGCTTAGCGTCGAGTCACCCGAGGGTTGTATATGGCTACACCTTC. This chain uses TRBV7-9 with TRBJ1-2; D call uncertain. In germline, CDR1 is SEHNR, CDR2 FQNEAQ (reference sequence). V lost 0 bases and J 5 bases, leaving 22 bases between the germline ends. CDR3 length: 18 amino acids.

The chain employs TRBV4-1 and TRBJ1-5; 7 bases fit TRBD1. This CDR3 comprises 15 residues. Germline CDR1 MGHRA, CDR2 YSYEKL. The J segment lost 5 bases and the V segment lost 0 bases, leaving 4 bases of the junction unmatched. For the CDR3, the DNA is TGCGCCAGCAGCCAAGACAGGGACAGCTATCAGCCCCAGCATTTT. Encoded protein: CASSQDRDSYQPQHF.

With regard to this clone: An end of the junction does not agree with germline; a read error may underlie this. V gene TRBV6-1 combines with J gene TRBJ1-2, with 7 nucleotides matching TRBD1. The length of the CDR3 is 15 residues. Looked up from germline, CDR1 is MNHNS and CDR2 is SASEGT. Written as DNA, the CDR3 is TGTACCAGCAGTGTGAACAGGGGAGCTAACTATGGCTACACCTTC. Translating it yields CTSSVNRGANYGYTF.

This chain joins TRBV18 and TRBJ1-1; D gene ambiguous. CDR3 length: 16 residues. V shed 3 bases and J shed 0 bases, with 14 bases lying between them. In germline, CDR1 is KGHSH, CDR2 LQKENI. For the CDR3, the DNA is TGTGCCAGCTCACCCGCGTCTGAGGGAATGAACACTGAAGCTTTCTTT. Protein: CASSPASEGMNTEAFF. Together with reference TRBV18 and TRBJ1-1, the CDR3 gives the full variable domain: NAGVMQNPRHLVRRRGQEARLRCSPMKGHSHVYWYRQLPEEGLKFMVYLQKENIIDESGMPKERFSAEFPKEGPSILRIQQVVRGDSAAYFCASSPASEGMNTEAFFGQGTRLTVV.

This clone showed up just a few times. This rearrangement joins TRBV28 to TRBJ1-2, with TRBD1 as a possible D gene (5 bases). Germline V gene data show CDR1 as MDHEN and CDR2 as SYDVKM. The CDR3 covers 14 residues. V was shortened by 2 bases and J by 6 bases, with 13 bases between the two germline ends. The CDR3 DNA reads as TGTGCCAGCAGTTTAAGGCAGGGATGGGATGGCTACACCTTC. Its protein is CASSLRQGWDGYTF.

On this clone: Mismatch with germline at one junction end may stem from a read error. The DNA of the CDR3 is TGTTCCAGCAGCCCTTCTACGGGGACTGAAGCTTTCTTT. This translates into CSSSPSTGTEAFF. The chain is built from TRBV7-9 and TRBJ1-1, with D uncertain. CDR3 length: 13 residues. The germline CDR1 and CDR2 sequences are SEHNR and FQNEAQ (reference sequence).

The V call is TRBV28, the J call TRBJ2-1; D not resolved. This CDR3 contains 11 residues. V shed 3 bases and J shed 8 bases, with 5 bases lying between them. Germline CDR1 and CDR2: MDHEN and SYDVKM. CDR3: CASSFRDEQFF. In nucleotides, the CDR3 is TGTGCCAGCAGTTTTCGCGATGAGCAGTTCTTC.

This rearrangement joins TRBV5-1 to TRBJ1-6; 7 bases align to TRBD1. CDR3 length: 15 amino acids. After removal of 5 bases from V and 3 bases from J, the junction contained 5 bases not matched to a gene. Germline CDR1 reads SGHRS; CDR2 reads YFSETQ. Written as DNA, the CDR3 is TGCGCCAGCAGTTACGGGACAGACTATAATTCACCCCTCCACTTT. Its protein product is CASSYGTDYNSPLHF.

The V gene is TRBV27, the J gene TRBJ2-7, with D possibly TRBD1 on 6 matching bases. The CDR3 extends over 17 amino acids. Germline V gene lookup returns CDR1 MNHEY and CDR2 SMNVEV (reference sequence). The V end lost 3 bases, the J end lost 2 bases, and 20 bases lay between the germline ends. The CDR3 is CASSFRVTGTRPYEQYF. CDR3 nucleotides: TGTGCCAGCAGTTTTAGGGTAACCGGGACACGACCCTACGAGCAGTACTTC.

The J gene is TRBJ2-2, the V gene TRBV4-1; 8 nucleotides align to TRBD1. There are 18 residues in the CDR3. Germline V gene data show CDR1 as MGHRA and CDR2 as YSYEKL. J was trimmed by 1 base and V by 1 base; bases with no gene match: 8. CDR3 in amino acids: CASSQARSGQVNTGELFF. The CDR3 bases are TGCGCCAGCAGCCAAGCCAGATCGGGACAGGTGAACACCGGGGAGCTGTTTTTT.

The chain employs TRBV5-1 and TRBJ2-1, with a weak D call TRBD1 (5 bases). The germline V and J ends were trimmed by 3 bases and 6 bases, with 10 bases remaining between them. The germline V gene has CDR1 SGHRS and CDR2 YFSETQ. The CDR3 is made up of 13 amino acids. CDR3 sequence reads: CASSSRQFNEQFF. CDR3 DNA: TGCGCCAGCAGCTCACGACAGTTCAATGAGCAGTTCTTC. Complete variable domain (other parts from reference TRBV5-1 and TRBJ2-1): KAGVTQTPRYLIKTRGQQVTLSCSPISGHRSVSWYQQTPGQGLQFLFEYFSETQRNKGNFPGRFSGRQFSNSRSEMNVSTLELGDSALYLCASSSRQFNEQFFGPGTRLTVL.

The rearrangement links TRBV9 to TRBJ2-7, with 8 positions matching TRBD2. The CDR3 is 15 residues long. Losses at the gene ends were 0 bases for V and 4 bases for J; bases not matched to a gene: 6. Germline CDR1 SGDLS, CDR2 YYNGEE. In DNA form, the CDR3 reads TGTGCCAGCAGCGTAGGTGTTAGCGGGACGTACGAGCAGTACTTC. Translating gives CASSVGVSGTYEQYF.

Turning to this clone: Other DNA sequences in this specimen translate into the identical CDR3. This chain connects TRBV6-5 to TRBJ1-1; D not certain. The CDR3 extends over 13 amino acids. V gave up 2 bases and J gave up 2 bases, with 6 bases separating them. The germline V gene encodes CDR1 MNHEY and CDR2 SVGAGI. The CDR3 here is CASSYRGNTEAFF. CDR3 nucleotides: TGTGCCAGCAGTTACCGGGGTAACACTGAAGCTTTCTTT.

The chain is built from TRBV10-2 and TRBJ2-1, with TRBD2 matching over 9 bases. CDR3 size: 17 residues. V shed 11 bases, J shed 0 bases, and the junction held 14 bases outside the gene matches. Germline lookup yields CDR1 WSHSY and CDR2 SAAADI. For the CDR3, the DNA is TGCGCCGCAGCGTCACTAGCGGGCCTCAGCTCCTACAATGAGCAGTTCTTC. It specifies CAAASLAGLSSYNEQFF.

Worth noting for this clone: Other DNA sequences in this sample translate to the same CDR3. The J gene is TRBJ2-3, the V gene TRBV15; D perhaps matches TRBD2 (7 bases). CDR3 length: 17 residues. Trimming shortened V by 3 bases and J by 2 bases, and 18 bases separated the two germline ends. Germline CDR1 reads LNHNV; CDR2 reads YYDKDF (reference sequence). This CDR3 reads CATSSAGLAGATDTQYF. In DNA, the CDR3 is TGTGCCACCAGCAGTGCTGGACTGGCGGGGGCCACAGATACGCAGTATTTT.